The present T cell receptor (beta chain) was sequenced within a study of T cells in Graves' hyperthyroidism and ophthalmopathy. As for the study in general: Peripheral blood was taken when the disease was first diagnosed, before any treatment began.

TCR beta CDR3 regions were amplified from RNA transcripts. RT-PCR in the first round (using the HTBI primer set) targeted the TCR CDR3. TCRdb analysed the multiplex PCR reads with MiXCR anew, one entry per CDR3 protein. The data hold roughly 150,000 distinct CDR3 sequences, with about 9% observed a single time. This clonotype is a singleton in its sample. What it recognizes is unknown. CDR3 length equals 15 residues. Trimming removed 2 bases at V and 6 bases at J, with 15 bases between. Germline CDR1 is KGHDR and CDR2 is SFDVKD. Study observations and caveats: Most thyroid clonotypes with frequency above 0.001 were detected in blood.

The receptor comes from a woman aged 18 to 35 with Graves' hyperthyroidism that later progressed to Graves' ophthalmopathy. The chain is built from TRBV24-1 and TRBJ1-2; D possibly corresponds to TRBD1 (5 bases). Sequencing input: blood. CDR3 region: CATSDSQTVLDGYTF. The DNA for the CDR3 is TGTGCCACCAGTGATTCACAGACAGTTTTGGATGGCTACACCTTC.